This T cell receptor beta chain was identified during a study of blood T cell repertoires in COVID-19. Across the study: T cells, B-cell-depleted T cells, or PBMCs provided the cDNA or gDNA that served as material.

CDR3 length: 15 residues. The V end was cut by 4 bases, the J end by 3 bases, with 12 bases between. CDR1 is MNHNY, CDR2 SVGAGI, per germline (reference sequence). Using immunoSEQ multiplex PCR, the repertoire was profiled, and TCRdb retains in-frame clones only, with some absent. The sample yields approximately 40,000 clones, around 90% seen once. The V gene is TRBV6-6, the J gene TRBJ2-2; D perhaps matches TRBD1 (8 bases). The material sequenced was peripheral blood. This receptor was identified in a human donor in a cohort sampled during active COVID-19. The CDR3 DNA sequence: TGTGCCAGCAGTTTACAGGGGGGGGACACCGGGGAGCTGTTTTTT. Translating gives CASSLQGGDTGELFF.